These 5 T cell receptor beta chains originate from one sample sequenced in a study of identical twins. Via MiXCR, TCRdb re-called the 5' RACE reads, giving one row per CDR3 protein. The data show hundreds of thousands of distinct CDR3 sequences, with roughly 26% seen just once and about 2.7% held by the top ten. The same sample was also used in a study of T cells expressing NK-cell markers.

Sequencing used CD4+ T cells sorted from blood. The receptor set was obtained from a woman between 18 and 29 years old in good health.

The rearrangement links TRBV6-5 to TRBJ1-1, with D uncertain. V was shortened by 4 bases and J by 2 bases, with 11 bases between the two germline ends. The CDR3 runs to 14 residues. Germline V gives CDR1 MNHEY, CDR2 SVGAGI. CDR3 nucleotide sequence: TGTGCCAGCAGTTCTACGCGCCCCAACACTGAAGCTTTCTTT. Translation gives CASSSTRPNTEAFF.

This clonotype was detected only once. The rearrangement joins TRBV20-1 to TRBJ2-7; D gene uncertain. This CDR3 has 15 amino acids. V was trimmed by 0 bases and J by 1 base, leaving 13 bases between them. In germline, CDR1 is DFQATT, CDR2 SNEGSKA (reference sequence). As DNA, the CDR3 is TGCAGTGCTAGAGATCCCCAGCGCTTTTCCTACGAGCAGTACTTC. It codes for CSARDPQRFSYEQYF.

This clonotype was observed a few times. The genes are TRBV10-3 and TRBJ1-2; D possibly corresponds to TRBD1 (5 bases). This CDR3 is 14 amino acids long. CDR1 ENHRY and CDR2 SYGVKD come from the germline V gene. The V and J ends lost 3 bases and 5 bases respectively, with 13 bases between them. CDR3 sequence reads: CAISDIGAQYGYTF. The CDR3 region has the DNA TGTGCCATCAGTGATATTGGGGCCCAGTATGGCTACACCTTC.

In DNA form, the CDR3 reads TGTGCCAGCAGCTTACGGGCAGGGGGCAATTCACCCCTCCACTTT. Amino acid sequence: CASSLRAGGNSPLHF. The chain employs TRBV7-9 and TRBJ1-6, with 8 bases identical to TRBD1. The trim removed 2 bases at V and 7 bases at J, leaving 4 bases unmatched. Germline CDR1 SEHNR, CDR2 FQNEAQ (reference sequence). The CDR3 is 15 amino acids.

This clonotype was recorded a few times. The chain employs TRBV5-1 and TRBJ2-3, with a possible D match to TRBD2 (6 bases). In germline, CDR1 is SGHRS, CDR2 YFSETQ. V was pared by 0 bases and J by 5 bases, with 10 bases between. The CDR3 length is 14 residues. CDR3 loop: CASSLAGDGDTQYF. The CDR3 DNA sequence: TGCGCCAGCAGCTTGGCGGGGGATGGAGATACGCAGTATTTT.